These 26 T cell receptor beta chains came from one sample sequenced in a study of response to subunit inactivated influenza vaccine. TCRdb recomputed calls from the RT-PCR reads with MiXCR, one row per CDR3 protein. The sample shows over 150,000 distinct CDR3 sequences, about 10% of them seen only once. The sample consisted of CD8+ T cells sorted from PBMCs, taken 23 to 25 months after vaccination. The receptor source for this set is a man aged 50-75 years who received an inactivated influenza vaccine.

The table lists this clonotype with a few counts. The chain couples TRBV20-1 to TRBJ2-1; no firm D call. CDR3 length: 12 amino acids. V dropped 1 base and J dropped 9 bases, with 10 bases sitting between them. Germline V gives CDR1 DFQATT, CDR2 SNEGSKA (reference sequence). CDR3 protein: CSARAQAGEQFF. The DNA for the CDR3 is TGCAGTGCTAGAGCCCAGGCTGGTGAGCAGTTCTTC.

This clonotype was counted only a few times. The gene calls are TRBV29-1 and TRBJ2-1; TRBD2 aligns across 12 bases. The CDR3 is 14 amino acids. V was clipped by 4 bases and J by 6 bases; unmatched bases: 4. Germline V gives CDR1 SQVTM, CDR2 ANQGSEA. The CDR3 loop reads CSVGLAGGFNEQFF. CDR3 coding DNA: TGCAGCGTTGGTCTAGCGGGAGGGTTCAATGAGCAGTTCTTC.

This chain links TRBV12-3 or TRBV12-4 with TRBJ2-5; D is undetermined. Deletions cut 7 bases from V and 3 bases from J, with 6 bases between. The CDR3 is 11 residues long. This CDR3 is CASTLEETQYF. As DNA, the CDR3 is TGTGCCAGCACCCTAGAAGAGACCCAGTACTTC.

This clonotype turned up a few times. The V and J genes are TRBV4-2 and TRBJ2-7; TRBD2 might be the D (5 bases). This CDR3 has 15 residues. Germline lookup yields CDR1 LGHNA and CDR2 YNFKEQ. The V end was cut by 3 bases, the J end by 3 bases, with 15 bases between. CDR3: CASSQGRTDNYEQYF. DNA of the CDR3: TGTGCCAGCAGCCAGGGTAGGACTGACAACTACGAGCAGTACTTC.

This clonotype was detected many times. The chain carries TRBV12-3 or TRBV12-4 and TRBJ2-2; the D is unclear. The CDR3 covers 13 residues. V lost 9 bases and J 0 bases, leaving 8 bases between the germline ends. This chain's CDR3 is CASKGPNTGELFF. The CDR3 DNA follows: TGTGCCAGTAAAGGGCCGAACACCGGGGAGCTGTTTTTT.

The chain carries TRBV29-1 and TRBJ2-5; 16 bases are shared with TRBD2. Germline V gives CDR1 SQVTM, CDR2 ANQGSEA. J lost 5 bases, V lost 3 bases, and 12 bases had no gene match. The CDR3 spans 18 residues. The CDR3 sequence: CSVDGVGLAGGPSETQYF. CDR3 sequence (DNA): TGCAGCGTTGATGGAGTGGGACTAGCGGGAGGGCCGTCGGAGACCCAGTACTTC.

This clonotype was found a few times. This chain joins TRBV7-9 and TRBJ2-7; D unclear. This CDR3 region has 12 residues. Germline V CDR1 and CDR2: SEHNR, FQNEAQ (reference sequence). V was clipped by 2 bases and J by 6 bases, with 8 bases between them. CDR3 sequence: CASSLIAAEQYF. For the CDR3, the DNA is TGTGCCAGCAGCTTAATCGCAGCCGAGCAGTACTTC.

This clonotype appeared a few times. The chain has TRBV9 and TRBJ2-1, with 8 nucleotides matching TRBD1. V dropped 1 base and J dropped 7; count of bases not matched to a gene: 19. Germline CDR1 is SGDLS and CDR2 is YYNGEE. CDR3 length equals 19 residues. The CDR3 loop reads CASSVPVGDRGIPGNEQFF. In nucleotides, the CDR3 is TGTGCCAGCAGCGTACCCGTAGGCGACAGGGGTATACCTGGGAATGAGCAGTTCTTC.

The chain is built from TRBV9 and TRBJ2-2; TRBD2 agrees at 9 bases. The germline gives CDR1 SGDLS, CDR2 YYNGEE. There are 16 residues in the CDR3. The ends lost 4 bases at V and 0 bases at J; junction bases unmatched: 4. The CDR3 nucleotides read TGTGCCAGCAGCTCCCTAGCGGGACCGAACACCGGGGAGCTGTTTTTT. Protein sequence: CASSSLAGPNTGELFF.

The table lists this clonotype with many counts. J is TRBJ2-3 and V is TRBV2; D is unclear. The ends were cut back, 8 bases at V and 0 bases at J, with 18 bases in the middle. Looked up from germline, CDR1 is SNHLY and CDR2 is FYNNEI. The CDR3 is made up of 16 amino acids. The CDR3 spells CASGTHIEASTDTQYF. The CDR3 DNA sequence: TGTGCCAGCGGTACTCACATCGAGGCTAGCACAGATACGCAGTATTTT.

The V call is TRBV4-3, the J call TRBJ2-7, with 11 bases fitting TRBD2. The CDR3 runs to 15 residues. Germline V gene sequence: CDR1 LGHNA, CDR2 YSLEER. The V segment lost 0 bases and the J segment 7 bases; nucleotides outside the gene matches: 5. CDR3 bases: TGCGCCAGCAGCCAAGAGGTAGCGGGAGGGGTGGAGCAGTACTTC. Residues: CASSQEVAGGVEQYF.

The CDR3 nucleotides are TGTGCCAGCAGCGACGGCGGGGGAGGAGATACGCAGTATTTT. As protein: CASSDGGGGDTQYF. This chain links TRBV25-1 with TRBJ2-3; 7 bases are a match to TRBD2. Looked up from germline, CDR1 is MGHDK and CDR2 is SYGVNS. This CDR3 is 14 amino acids long. The V gene end was trimmed by 6 bases and the J gene end by 5 bases; junction bases not matched to a gene: 8.

This chain joins TRBV20-1 and TRBJ1-2; D remains ambiguous. Trimming took off 3 bases at V and 8 bases at J, with 10 bases between the two ends. CDR1 and CDR2 (germline): DFQATT, SNEGSKA (reference sequence). This CDR3 has 11 amino acids. The chain's CDR3 is CSASVTSGYTF. The CDR3 DNA reads TGCAGTGCTAGTGTGACTAGCGGCTACACCTTC.

This clonotype turned up a few times. The chain joins TRBV6-5 to TRBJ1-6; D gene ambiguous. The CDR3 has 16 amino acids. Germline V gene data show CDR1 as MNHEY and CDR2 as SVGAGI. The germline V and J ends were trimmed by 0 bases and 0 bases, with 6 bases remaining between them. CDR3 nucleotide sequence: TGTGCCAGCAGTTACTCCCGGGGCTCCTATAATTCACCCCTCCACTTT. Its translation is CASSYSRGSYNSPLHF.

In its sample, this clonotype was seen many times. The V call is TRBV29-1, the J call TRBJ2-1; 11 nucleotides agree with TRBD2. V lost 1 base, J lost 4 bases, and 6 bases stayed unmatched. There are 16 residues in the CDR3. CDR1 and CDR2 (germline): SQVTM, ANQGSEA. CDR3 coding DNA: TGCAGCGTTGAAGGGGTAACTAGCGGGAGTTACAATGAGCAGTTCTTC. It specifies CSVEGVTSGSYNEQFF.

This clonotype was picked up a small number of times. V gene TRBV20-1 combines with J gene TRBJ2-1; D is perhaps TRBD1 or TRBD2 (5 bases each). This CDR3 is built from 15 residues. The germline CDR1 and CDR2 sequences are DFQATT and SNEGSKA (reference sequence). Trimming shortened V by 0 bases and J by 5 bases, and 14 bases separated the two germline ends. The CDR3 protein is CSARDLVRDDNEQFF. The CDR3 DNA follows: TGCAGTGCTAGAGATTTGGTCAGGGACGACAATGAGCAGTTCTTC.

The rearrangement links TRBV18 to TRBJ1-1; 7 bases line up with TRBD1. The CDR3 totals 18 residues. Trimming at V came to 3 bases and at J to 0 bases, leaving 13 bases not matched to a gene. Looked up from germline, CDR1 is KGHSH and CDR2 is LQKENI. The chain's CDR3 is CASSPDGTVLLLNTEAFF. The DNA of the CDR3 is TGTGCCAGCTCACCTGACGGGACAGTACTACTATTGAACACTGAAGCTTTCTTT.

This clonotype was found a few times. The chain links TRBV7-6 to TRBJ2-1, with TRBD2 matching over 10 bases. CDR3 length: 15 residues. Per the germline V gene, CDR1 is SGHVS and CDR2 is FNYEAQ. Trimming at V came to 4 bases and at J to 7 bases, leaving 7 bases not matched to a gene. CDR3 nucleotide sequence: TGTGCCAGCAGCTCAGCGGGAGGGCCAGGAAATGAGCAGTTCTTC. Translated, it gives CASSSAGGPGNEQFF.

The chain joins TRBV20-1 to TRBJ2-7; TRBD1 is a possible D gene (5 bases). In germline, CDR1 is DFQATT, CDR2 SNEGSKA (reference sequence). Trimming removed 3 bases at V and 2 bases at J, with 11 bases between. The CDR3 has 13 amino acids. As DNA, the CDR3 is TGCAGTGCTAGTCCAGGACACCCCTACGAGCAGTACTTC. This sequence encodes CSASPGHPYEQYF.

This clonotype was observed a few times. V gene TRBV12-3 or TRBV12-4 combines with J gene TRBJ1-2, with D perhaps matching TRBD1 (5 bases). V was clipped by 6 bases and J by 3 bases, with 11 bases between them. The CDR3 contains 13 residues. This CDR3 reads CASSPGDYYGYTF. CDR3 coding DNA: TGTGCCAGCAGCCCGGGGGACTACTATGGCTACACCTTC.

This sequence joins TRBV20-1 and TRBJ2-3, with TRBD2 as a possible D gene (7 bases). CDR1 DFQATT and CDR2 SNEGSKA come from the germline V gene (reference sequence). The CDR3 length is 16 residues. V was clipped by 0 bases and J by 2 bases, with 15 bases between them. The DNA for the CDR3 is TGCAGTGCTAGAGATCTAACGGGGGGCCCCACAGATACGCAGTATTTT. This gives the protein CSARDLTGGPTDTQYF.

This sequence joins TRBV7-2 and TRBJ2-3; possibly TRBD2 for D (5 bases). CDR1 and CDR2 (germline): SGHTA, FQGNSA. Trimming shortened V by 2 bases and J by 4 bases, and 7 bases separated the two germline ends. The CDR3 sequence is 13 residues long. The CDR3 DNA follows: TGTGCCAGCAGCTTATGGGGAGCAGATACGCAGTATTTT. Amino acids: CASSLWGADTQYF.

This clonotype was seen a few times. Here the CDR3 DNA reads TGTGCCAGCACCTTAGCCAAAAACATTCAGTACTTC. This sequence encodes CASTLAKNIQYF. V gene TRBV6-7 combines with J gene TRBJ2-4; D gene uncertain. Being an ORF, TRBV6-7 has a function that is uncertain. There are 12 residues in the CDR3. Trimming took 7 bases from V and 0 from J, leaving 4 bases between them.

This clonotype was detected only a few times. V usage is TRBV2 and J usage is TRBJ1-6; 7 bases match TRBD1. The germline CDR1 and CDR2 sequences are SNHLY and FYNNEI. The CDR3 extends over 14 amino acids. Trimming at V came to 7 bases and at J to 6 bases, leaving 6 bases not matched to a gene. The CDR3 here is CASIEGAGNSPLHF. The DNA of the CDR3 is TGTGCCAGCATCGAGGGGGCGGGTAATTCACCCCTCCACTTT.

The table lists this clonotype with many counts. CDR3 region: CSVEVINEQFF. The CDR3, as DNA: TGCAGCGTTGAAGTGATCAATGAGCAGTTCTTC. The chain carries TRBV29-1 and TRBJ2-1; no clear D gene. The CDR3 length is 11 residues. CDR1 is SQVTM, CDR2 ANQGSEA, per germline. The V end was cut by 1 base, the J end by 6 bases, with 4 bases between.

V is TRBV4-1 and J is TRBJ2-7; no definite D call. Trimming shortened V by 4 bases and J by 0 bases, and 13 bases separated the two germline ends. The CDR3 is 15 amino acids. Germline V lookup: CDR1 MGHRA, CDR2 YSYEKL. CDR3 nucleotide sequence: TGCGCCAGCAGCCCGCTTTGGCCCCACTCCTACGAGCAGTACTTC. It encodes CASSPLWPHSYEQYF.